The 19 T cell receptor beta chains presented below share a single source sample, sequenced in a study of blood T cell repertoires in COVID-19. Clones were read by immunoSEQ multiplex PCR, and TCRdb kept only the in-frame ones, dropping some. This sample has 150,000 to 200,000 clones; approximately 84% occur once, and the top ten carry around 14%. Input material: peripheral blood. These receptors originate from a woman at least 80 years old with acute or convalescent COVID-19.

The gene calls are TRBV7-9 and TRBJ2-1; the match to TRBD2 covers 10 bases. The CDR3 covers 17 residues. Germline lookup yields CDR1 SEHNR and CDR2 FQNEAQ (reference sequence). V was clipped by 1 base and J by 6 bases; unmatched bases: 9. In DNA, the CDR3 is TGTGCCAGCAGCTTAGGAGGAAGCGGGAGGGGTGGCAATGAGCAGTTCTTC. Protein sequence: CASSLGGSGRGGNEQFF.

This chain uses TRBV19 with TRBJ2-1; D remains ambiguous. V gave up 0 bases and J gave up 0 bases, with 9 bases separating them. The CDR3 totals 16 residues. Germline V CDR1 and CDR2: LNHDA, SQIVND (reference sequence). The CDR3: CASSIDSYSSYNEQFF. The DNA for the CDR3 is TGTGCCAGTAGTATAGACAGTTACAGCTCCTACAATGAGCAGTTCTTC.

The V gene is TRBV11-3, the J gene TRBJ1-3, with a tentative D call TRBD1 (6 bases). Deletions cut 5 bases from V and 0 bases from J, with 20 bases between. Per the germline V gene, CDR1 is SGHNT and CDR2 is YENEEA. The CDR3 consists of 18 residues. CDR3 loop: CASSGCRTETTSGNTIYF. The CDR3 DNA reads TGTGCCAGCAGCGGGTGCCGGACAGAAACTACCTCTGGAAACACCATATATTTT.

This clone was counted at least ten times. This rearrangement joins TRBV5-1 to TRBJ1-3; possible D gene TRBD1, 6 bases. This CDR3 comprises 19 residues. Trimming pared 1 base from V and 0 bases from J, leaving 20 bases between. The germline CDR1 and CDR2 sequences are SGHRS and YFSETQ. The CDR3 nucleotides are TGCGCCAGCAGCTTGCGACCCCTTGGACAGTCTGACTCTGGAAACACCATATATTTT. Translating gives CASSLRPLGQSDSGNTIYF.

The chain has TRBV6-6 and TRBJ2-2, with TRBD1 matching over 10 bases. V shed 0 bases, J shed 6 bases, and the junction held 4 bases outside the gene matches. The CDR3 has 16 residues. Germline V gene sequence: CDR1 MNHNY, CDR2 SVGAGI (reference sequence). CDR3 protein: CASSYSGTGAAGELFF. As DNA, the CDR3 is TGTGCCAGCAGTTACTCCGGGACAGGGGCCGCCGGGGAGCTGTTTTTT.

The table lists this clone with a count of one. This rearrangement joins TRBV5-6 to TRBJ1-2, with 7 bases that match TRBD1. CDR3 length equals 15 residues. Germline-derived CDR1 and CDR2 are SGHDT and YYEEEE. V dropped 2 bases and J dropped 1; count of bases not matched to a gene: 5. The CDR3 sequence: CASSFGTAVNYGYTF. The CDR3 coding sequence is TGTGCCAGCAGCTTCGGGACAGCAGTTAACTATGGCTACACCTTC.

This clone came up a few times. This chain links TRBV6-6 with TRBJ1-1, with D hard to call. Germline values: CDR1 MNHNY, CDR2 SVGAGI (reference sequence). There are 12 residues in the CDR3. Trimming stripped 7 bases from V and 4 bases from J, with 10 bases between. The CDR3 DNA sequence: TGTGCCAGCACTACGGGGTTCACTGAAGCTTTCTTT. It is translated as CASTTGFTEAFF.

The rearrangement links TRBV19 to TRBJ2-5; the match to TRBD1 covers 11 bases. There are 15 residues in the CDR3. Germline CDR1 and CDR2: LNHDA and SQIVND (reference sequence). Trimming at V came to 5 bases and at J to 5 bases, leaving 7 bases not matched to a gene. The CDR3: CASSATGTGGETQYF. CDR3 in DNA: TGTGCCAGTAGTGCCACCGGGACAGGGGGGGAGACCCAGTACTTC.

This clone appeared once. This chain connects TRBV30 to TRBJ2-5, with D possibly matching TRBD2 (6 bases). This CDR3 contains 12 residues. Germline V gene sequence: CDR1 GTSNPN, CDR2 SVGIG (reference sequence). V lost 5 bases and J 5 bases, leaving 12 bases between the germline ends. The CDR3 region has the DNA TGTGCCTGGTCTCGGGGGTTCGAGACCCAGTACTTC. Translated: CAWSRGFETQYF.

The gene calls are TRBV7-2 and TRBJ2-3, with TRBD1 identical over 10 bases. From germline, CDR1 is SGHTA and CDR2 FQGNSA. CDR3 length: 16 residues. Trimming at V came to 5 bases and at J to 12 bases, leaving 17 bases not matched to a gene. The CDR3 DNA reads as TGTGCCAGCAGCCTTATTTCGGGACAGGGGATGTTGGTACAGTATTTT. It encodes CASSLISGQGMLVQYF. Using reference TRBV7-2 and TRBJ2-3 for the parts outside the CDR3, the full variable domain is GAGVSQSPSNKVTEKGKDVELRCDPISGHTALYWYRQSLGQGLEFLIYFQGNSAPDKSGLPSDRFSAERTGGSVSTLTIQRTQQEDSAVYLCASSLISGQGMLVQYFGPGTRLTVL.

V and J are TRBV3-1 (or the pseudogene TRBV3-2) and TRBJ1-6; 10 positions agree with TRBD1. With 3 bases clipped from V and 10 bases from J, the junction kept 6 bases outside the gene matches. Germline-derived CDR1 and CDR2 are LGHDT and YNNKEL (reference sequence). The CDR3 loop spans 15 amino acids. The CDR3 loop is CASSQGQGQGSPLHF. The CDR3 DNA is TGTGCCAGCAGCCAGGGACAGGGGCAGGGGTCACCCCTCCACTTT.

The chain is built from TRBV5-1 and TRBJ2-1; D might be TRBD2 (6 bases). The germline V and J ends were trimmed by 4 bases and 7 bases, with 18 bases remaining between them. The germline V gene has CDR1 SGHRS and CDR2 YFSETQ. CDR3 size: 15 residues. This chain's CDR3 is CASSPYGGSKNEQFF. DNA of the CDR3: TGCGCCAGCAGCCCCTATGGGGGGAGTAAAAATGAGCAGTTCTTC.

CDR3 nucleotides: TGTGCCAGCAGAGTAACTAGCGGGGGTCAAGAGACCCAGTACTTC. Encoded protein: CASRVTSGGQETQYF. The J gene is TRBJ2-5, the V gene TRBV6-6; 11 positions match TRBD2. The CDR3 is 15 residues long. V lost 6 bases to trimming and J lost 2 bases; unmatched junction nucleotides: 5. Germline loops: CDR1 MNHNY, CDR2 SVGAGI (reference sequence).

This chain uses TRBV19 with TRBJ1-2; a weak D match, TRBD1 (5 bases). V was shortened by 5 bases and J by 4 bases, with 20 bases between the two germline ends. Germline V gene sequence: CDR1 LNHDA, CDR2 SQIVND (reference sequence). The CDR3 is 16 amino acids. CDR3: CASSPQGPRLSYGYTF. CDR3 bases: TGTGCCAGTAGTCCCCAGGGTCCGCGCTTGAGCTATGGCTACACCTTC. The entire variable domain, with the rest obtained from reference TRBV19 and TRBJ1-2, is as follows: DGGITQSPKYLFRKEGQNVTLSCEQNLNHDAMYWYRQDPGQGLRLIYYSQIVNDFQKGDIAEGYSVSREKKESFPLTVTSAQKNPTAFYLCASSPQGPRLSYGYTFGSGTRLTVV.

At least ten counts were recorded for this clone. CDR3 sequence reads: CATSGRQGNGYTF. CDR3 coding DNA: TGTGCCACCAGTGGTCGACAGGGGAATGGCTACACCTTC. The genes are TRBV24-1 and TRBJ1-2; 8 bases align to TRBD1. Germline trimming cut 5 bases from V and 6 bases from J; bases unmatched to any gene: 4. Germline V gene lookup returns CDR1 KGHDR and CDR2 SFDVKD. CDR3 length equals 13 residues.

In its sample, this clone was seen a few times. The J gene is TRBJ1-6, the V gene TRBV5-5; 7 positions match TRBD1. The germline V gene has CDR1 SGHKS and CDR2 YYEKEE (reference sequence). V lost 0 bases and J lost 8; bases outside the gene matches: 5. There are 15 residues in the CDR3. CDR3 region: CASSLGGQLDSPLHF. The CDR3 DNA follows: TGTGCCAGCAGCTTGGGGGGACAGTTGGATTCACCCCTCCACTTT.

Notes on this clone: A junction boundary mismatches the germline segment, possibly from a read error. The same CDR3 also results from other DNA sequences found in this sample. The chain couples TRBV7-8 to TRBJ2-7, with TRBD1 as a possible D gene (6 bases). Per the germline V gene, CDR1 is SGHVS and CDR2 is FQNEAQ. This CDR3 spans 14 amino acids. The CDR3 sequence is CASSTSGVTYEQYF. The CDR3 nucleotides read TGTGCCAGCAGCACGTCAGGGGTTACCTACGAACAGTACTTC.

Here the CDR3 reads CASSLGQGSNGYTF. The CDR3 nucleotides are TGTGCCAGCAGCTTGGGACAGGGTTCGAATGGCTACACCTTC. The chain employs TRBV5-4 and TRBJ1-2; 7 bases fit TRBD1. The CDR3 sequence is 14 residues long. The V segment lost 0 bases and the J segment 6 bases; nucleotides outside the gene matches: 5. Germline assignment: CDR1 SGHNT and CDR2 YYREEE (reference sequence). Complete variable domain (other parts from reference TRBV5-4 and TRBJ1-2): ETGVTQSPTHLIKTRGQQVTLRCSSQSGHNTVSWYQQALGQGPQFIFQYYREEENGRGNFPPRFSGLQFPNYSSELNVNALELDDSALYLCASSLGQGSNGYTFGSGTRLTVV.

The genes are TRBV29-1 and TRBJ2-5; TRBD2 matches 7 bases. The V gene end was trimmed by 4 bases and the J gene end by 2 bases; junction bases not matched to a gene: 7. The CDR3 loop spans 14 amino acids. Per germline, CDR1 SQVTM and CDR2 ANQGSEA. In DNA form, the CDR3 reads TGCAGCGTTGGTTATGGGGGAGGGCAAGAGACCCAGTACTTC. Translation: CSVGYGGGQETQYF.